This TCR beta chain is drawn from a study of high-grade serous ovarian cancer treatment subgroups. Here immunoSEQ multiplex PCR was the method, and the copy in TCRdb shows in-frame clones only, minus some. The profile shows 5,000 to 6,000 clones, around 75% of them singletons. With respect to this clone: The target antigen is unknown.

The tumor samples were collected prior to definitive surgery or chemotherapy. Regarding the study as a whole: Repertoire similarity ranged about 0.1 to 0.85 between tumors of one patient. Repertoire analysis covered CDR3 alone, not CDR1 or CDR2.

This clonotype was obtained from a human patient with high-grade serous ovarian cancer. Material: tumor tissue.

CDR3 loop: CASSTTDRGLFNEQFF. In nucleotides, the CDR3 is TGTGCCAGCAGCACGACGGACAGGGGGTTATTCAATGAGCAGTTCTTC. This chain links TRBV5-8 with TRBJ2-1; 10 nucleotides agree with TRBD1. Looked up from germline, CDR1 is SGHTS and CDR2 is YDEGEE. V was pared by 4 bases and J by 6 bases, with 10 bases of the junction left unmatched. The CDR3 loop spans 16 amino acids.